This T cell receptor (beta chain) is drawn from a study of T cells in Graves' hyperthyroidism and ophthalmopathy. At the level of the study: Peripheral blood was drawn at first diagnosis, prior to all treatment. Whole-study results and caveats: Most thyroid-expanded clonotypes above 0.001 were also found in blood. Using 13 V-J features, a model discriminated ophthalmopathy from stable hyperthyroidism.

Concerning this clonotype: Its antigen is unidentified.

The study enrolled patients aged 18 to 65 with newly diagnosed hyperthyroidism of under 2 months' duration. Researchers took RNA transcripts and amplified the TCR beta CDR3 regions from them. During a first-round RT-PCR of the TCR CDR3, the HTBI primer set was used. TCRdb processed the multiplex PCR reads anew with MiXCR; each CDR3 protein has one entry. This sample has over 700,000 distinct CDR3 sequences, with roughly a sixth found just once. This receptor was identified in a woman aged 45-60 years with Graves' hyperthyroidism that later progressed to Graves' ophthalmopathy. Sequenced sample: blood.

In nucleotides, the CDR3 is TGTGCCAGCAGCTTTCCCGGGACACCGGAGAATAAGGTGAACACTGAAGCTTTCTTT. Encoded protein: CASSFPGTPENKVNTEAFF. V and J are TRBV5-5 and TRBJ1-1; TRBD1 might be the D (6 bases). The V gene lost 2 bases and the J gene lost 0 bases, with 23 bases spanning the gap. Per the germline V gene, CDR1 is SGHKS and CDR2 is YYEKEE (reference sequence). This CDR3 region has 19 residues. Full variable domain (outside the CDR3, taken from reference TRBV5-5 and TRBJ1-1): DAGVTQSPTHLIKTRGQQVTLRCSPISGHKSVSWYQQVLGQGPQFIFQYYEKEERGRGNFPDRFSARQFPNYSSELNVNALLLGDSALYLCASSFPGTPENKVNTEAFFGQGTRLTVV.